This T cell receptor beta chain was identified during a study of blood T cell repertoires in COVID-19. Study-level background: Italy, Spain and the United States were the sources of the convalescent and acute COVID-19 samples. The cDNA or gDNA used as material had been derived from T cells, B-cell-depleted T cells, or PBMCs.

The V and J ends lost 3 bases and 5 bases respectively, with 17 bases between them. Germline CDR1 is DFQATT and CDR2 is SNEGSKA (reference sequence). The CDR3 length is 15 residues. Source study methods: Nucleated cell number was recorded as an estimate derived from reference gene primer amplification. Libraries were prepared by immunoSEQ multiplex PCR; TCRdb keeps only in-frame clonotypes and omits some of them. V, J and clone size were drawn from that table, and D and trimming were deduced from the DNA. The table has more than 200,000 clones, approximately 80% seen once. Living in 24 US areas, the participants were between roughly 18 and 89 years of age.

Sequenced: PBMCs or T cells enriched from blood (not recorded which). The J gene is TRBJ2-4, the V gene TRBV20-1, with a weak D call TRBD2 (6 bases). The receptor was isolated from a woman in her thirties or forties with acute COVID-19. The CDR3 sequence is CSASVRGGWQNIQYF. CDR3 nucleotide sequence: TGCAGTGCTAGTGTAAGGGGAGGTTGGCAAAACATTCAGTACTTC.